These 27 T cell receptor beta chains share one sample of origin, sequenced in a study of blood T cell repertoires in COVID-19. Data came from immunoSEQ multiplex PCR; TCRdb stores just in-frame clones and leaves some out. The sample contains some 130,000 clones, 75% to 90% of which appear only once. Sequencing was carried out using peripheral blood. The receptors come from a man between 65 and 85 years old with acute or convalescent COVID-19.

CDR3 loop: CASSPGQGGAEQYF. The CDR3 region has the DNA TGTGCCAGCTCACCGGGACAGGGAGGTGCCGAGCAGTACTTC. The rearrangement uses TRBV18 and TRBJ2-7; 9 bases fit TRBD1. Trimming at V came to 3 bases and at J to 6 bases, leaving 6 bases not matched to a gene. The CDR3 spans 14 residues. Germline CDR1 is KGHSH and CDR2 is LQKENI.

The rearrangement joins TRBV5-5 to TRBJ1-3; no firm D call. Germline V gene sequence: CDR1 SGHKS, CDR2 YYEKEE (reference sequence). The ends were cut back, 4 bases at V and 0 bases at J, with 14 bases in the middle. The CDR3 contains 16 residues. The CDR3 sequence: CASSVPGSYSGNTIYF. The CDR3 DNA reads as TGTGCCAGCAGCGTACCCGGGTCCTACTCTGGAAACACCATATATTTT.

The DNA of the CDR3 is TGTGCCAGTAGTATAGAATCGGACAGGCCCTATGGCTACACCTTC. Translation gives CASSIESDRPYGYTF. This chain links TRBV19 with TRBJ1-2; 7 bases map to TRBD1. Germline CDR1 is LNHDA and CDR2 is SQIVND (reference sequence). The CDR3 loop spans 15 amino acids. Losses at the gene ends were 0 bases for V and 4 bases for J; bases not matched to a gene: 5.

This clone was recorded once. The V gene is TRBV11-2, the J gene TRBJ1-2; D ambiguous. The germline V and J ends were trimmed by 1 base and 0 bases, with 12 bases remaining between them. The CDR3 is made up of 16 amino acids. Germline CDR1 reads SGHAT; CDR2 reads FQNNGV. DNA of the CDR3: TGTGCCAGCAGCTTAGGGCAGACTCCAGCTAACTATGGCTACACCTTC. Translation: CASSLGQTPANYGYTF.

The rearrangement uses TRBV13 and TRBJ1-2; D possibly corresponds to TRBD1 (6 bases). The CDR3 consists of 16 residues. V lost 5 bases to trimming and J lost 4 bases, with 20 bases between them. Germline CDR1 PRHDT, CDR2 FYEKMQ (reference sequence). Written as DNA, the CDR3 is TGTGCCAGCAGCCCCCAGGGAGGGGGGGTCGTCTATGGCTACACCTTC. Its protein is CASSPQGGGVVYGYTF.

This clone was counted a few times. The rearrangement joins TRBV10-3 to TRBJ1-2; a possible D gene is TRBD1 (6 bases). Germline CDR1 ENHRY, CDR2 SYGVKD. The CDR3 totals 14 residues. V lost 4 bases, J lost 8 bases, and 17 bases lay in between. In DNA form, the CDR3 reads TGTGCCATCAGTGGAGCACAGGGAGTGGGGGGCTACACCTTC. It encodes CAISGAQGVGGYTF.

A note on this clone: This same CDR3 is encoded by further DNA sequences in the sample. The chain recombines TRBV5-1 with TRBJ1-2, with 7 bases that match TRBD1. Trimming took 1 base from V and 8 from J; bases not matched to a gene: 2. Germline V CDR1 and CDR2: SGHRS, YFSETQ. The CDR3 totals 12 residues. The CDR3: CASSLTGEGYTF. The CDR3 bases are TGCGCCAGCAGCTTGACAGGGGAAGGCTACACCTTC.

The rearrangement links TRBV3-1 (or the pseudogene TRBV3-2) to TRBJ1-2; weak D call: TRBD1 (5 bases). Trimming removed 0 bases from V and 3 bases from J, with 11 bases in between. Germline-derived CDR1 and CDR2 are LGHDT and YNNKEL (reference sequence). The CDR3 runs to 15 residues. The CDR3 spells CASSQDWQGDYGYTF. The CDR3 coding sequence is TGTGCCAGCAGCCAAGATTGGCAGGGTGACTATGGCTACACCTTC.

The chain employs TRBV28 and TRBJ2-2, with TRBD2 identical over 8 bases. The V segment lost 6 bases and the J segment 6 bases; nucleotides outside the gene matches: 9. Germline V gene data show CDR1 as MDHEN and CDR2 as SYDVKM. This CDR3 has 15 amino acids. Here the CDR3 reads CASSYGGALAGELFF. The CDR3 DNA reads TGTGCCAGCAGCTACGGGGGGGCCCTCGCCGGGGAGCTGTTTTTT.

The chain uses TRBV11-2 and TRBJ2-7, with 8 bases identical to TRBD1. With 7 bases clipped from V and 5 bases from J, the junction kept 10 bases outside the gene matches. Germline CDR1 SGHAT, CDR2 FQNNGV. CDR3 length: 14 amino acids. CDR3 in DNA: TGTGCCAGCACAATATGGGGACAGGAGGACGAGCAGTACTTC. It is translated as CASTIWGQEDEQYF.

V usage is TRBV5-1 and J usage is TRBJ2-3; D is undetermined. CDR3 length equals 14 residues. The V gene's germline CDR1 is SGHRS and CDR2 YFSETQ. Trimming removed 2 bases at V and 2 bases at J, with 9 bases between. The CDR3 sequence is CASSFGFFTDTQYF. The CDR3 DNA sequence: TGCGCCAGCAGCTTCGGGTTTTTCACAGATACGCAGTATTTT.

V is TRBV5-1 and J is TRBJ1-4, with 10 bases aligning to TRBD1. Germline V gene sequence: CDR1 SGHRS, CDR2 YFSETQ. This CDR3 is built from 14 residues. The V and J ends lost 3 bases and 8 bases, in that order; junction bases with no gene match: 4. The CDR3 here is CASSSGTGEEKLFF. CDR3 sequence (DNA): TGCGCCAGCAGCTCCGGGACAGGGGAGGAAAAACTGTTTTTT. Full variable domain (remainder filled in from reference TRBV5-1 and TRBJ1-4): KAGVTQTPRYLIKTRGQQVTLSCSPISGHRSVSWYQQTPGQGLQFLFEYFSETQRNKGNFPGRFSGRQFSNSRSEMNVSTLELGDSALYLCASSSGTGEEKLFFGSGTQLSVL.

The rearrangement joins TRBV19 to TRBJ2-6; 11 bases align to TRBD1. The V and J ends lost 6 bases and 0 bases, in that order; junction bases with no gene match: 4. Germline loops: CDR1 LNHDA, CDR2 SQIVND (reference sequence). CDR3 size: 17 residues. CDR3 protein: CASSQGQGVSGANVLTF. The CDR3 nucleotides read TGTGCCAGTAGCCAGGGACAGGGGGTCTCTGGGGCCAACGTCCTGACTTTC.

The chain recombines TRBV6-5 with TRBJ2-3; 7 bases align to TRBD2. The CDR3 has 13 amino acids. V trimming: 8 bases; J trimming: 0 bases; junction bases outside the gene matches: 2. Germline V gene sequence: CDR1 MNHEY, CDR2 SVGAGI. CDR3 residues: CASGRGSTDTQYF. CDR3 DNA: TGTGCCAGCGGGAGGGGAAGCACAGATACGCAGTATTTT.

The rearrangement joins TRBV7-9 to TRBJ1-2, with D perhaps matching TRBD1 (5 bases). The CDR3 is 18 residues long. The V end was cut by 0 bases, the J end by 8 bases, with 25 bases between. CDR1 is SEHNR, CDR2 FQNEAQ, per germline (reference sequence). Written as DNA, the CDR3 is TGTGCCAGCAGCTTAGCGCTGGGTTTGCGGGACCGCTCCGGAGGCTACACCTTC. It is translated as CASSLALGLRDRSGGYTF. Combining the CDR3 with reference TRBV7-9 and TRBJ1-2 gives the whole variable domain DTGVSQNPRHKITKRGQNVTFRCDPISEHNRLYWYRQTLGQGPEFLTYFQNEAQLEKSRLLSDRFSAERPKGSFSTLEIQRTEQGDSAMYLCASSLALGLRDRSGGYTFGSGTRLTVV.

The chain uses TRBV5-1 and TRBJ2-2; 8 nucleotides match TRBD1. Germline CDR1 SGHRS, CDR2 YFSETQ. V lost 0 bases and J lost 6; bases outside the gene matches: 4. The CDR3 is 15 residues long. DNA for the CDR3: TGCGCCAGCAGCTTGGCAGGGGGCGATTCCGGGGAGCTGTTTTTT. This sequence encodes CASSLAGGDSGELFF.

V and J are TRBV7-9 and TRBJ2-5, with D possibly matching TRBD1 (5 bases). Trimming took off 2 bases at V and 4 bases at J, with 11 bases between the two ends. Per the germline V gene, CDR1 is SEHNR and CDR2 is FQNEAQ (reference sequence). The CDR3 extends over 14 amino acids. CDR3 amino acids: CASSLTRTPETQYF. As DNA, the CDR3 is TGTGCCAGCAGCTTAACGCGGACACCAGAGACCCAGTACTTC.

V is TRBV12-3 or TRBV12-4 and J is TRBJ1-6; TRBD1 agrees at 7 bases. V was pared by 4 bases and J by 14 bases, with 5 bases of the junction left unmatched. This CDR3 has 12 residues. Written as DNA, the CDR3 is TGTGCCAGCAGTTCGGGACAGCAGACCCTCCACTTT. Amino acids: CASSSGQQTLHF.

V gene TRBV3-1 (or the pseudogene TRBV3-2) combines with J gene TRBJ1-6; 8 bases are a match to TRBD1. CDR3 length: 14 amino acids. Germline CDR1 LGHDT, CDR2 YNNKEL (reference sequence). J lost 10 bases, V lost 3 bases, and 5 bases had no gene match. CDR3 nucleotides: TGTGCCAGCAGCCATGGGCAGGGGGCATCACCCCTCCACTTT. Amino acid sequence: CASSHGQGASPLHF.

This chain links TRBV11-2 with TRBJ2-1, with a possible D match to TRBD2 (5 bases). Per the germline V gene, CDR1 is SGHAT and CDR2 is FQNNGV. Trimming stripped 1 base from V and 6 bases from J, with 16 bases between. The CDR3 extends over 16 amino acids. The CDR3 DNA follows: TGTGCCAGCAGCTTAGGGGCTAGCAGAGGACTCAATGAGCAGTTCTTC. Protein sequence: CASSLGASRGLNEQFF.

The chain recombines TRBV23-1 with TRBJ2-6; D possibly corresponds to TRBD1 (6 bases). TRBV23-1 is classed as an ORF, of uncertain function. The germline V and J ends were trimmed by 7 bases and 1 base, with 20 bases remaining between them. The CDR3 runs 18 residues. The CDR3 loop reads CASTAQRGKWSGANVLTF. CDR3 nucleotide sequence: TGCGCCAGCACCGCCCAAAGGGGGAAGTGGTCTGGGGCCAACGTCCTGACTTTC.

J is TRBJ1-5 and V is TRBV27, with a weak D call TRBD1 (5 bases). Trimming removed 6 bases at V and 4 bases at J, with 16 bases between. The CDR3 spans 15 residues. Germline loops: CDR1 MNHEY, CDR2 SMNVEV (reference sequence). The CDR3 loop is CASRMGGLTNQPQHF. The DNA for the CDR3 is TGTGCCAGCAGGATGGGGGGACTTACTAATCAGCCCCAGCATTTT.

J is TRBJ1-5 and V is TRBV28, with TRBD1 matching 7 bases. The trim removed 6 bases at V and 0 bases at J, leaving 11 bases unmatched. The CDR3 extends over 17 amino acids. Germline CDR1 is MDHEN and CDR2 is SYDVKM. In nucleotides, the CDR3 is TGTGCCAGCAGGGATCCATACAGGGGTTATAGCAATCAGCCCCAGCATTTT. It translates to CASRDPYRGYSNQPQHF.

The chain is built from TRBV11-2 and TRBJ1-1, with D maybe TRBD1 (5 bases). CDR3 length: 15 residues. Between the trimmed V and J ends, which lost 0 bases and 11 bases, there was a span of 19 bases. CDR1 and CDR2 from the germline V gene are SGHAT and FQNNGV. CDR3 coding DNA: TGTGCCAGCAGCTTAGATCAGGGACTGGGTAGTGGGGCTTTCTTT. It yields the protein CASSLDQGLGSGAFF.

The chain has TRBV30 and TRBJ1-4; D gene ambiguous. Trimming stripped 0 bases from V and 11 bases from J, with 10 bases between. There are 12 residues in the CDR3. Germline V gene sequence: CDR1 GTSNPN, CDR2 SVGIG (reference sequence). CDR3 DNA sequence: TGTGCCTGGAGTGTCACGGCGGGGAAACTGTTTTTT. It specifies CAWSVTAGKLFF.

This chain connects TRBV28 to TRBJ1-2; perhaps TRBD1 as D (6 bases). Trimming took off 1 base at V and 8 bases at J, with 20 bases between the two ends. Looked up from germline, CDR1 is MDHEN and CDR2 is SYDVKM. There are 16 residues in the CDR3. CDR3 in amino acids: CASSLSPTGRSGGYTF. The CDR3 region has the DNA TGTGCCAGCAGTTTATCCCCTACAGGGAGATCGGGCGGCTACACCTTC.

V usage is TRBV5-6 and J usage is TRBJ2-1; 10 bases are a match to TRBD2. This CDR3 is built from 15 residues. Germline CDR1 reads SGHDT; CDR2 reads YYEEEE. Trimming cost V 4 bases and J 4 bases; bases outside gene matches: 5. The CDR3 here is CASSLAGAGYNEQFF. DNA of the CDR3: TGTGCCAGCAGCCTAGCGGGGGCCGGATACAATGAGCAGTTCTTC.